This T cell receptor (beta chain) was identified in a study of T cell repertoires in cytomegalovirus infection. Concerning this clonotype: What it binds is unknown.

The CDR3 contains 17 residues. Germline CDR1 and CDR2: SEHNR and FQNEAQ (reference sequence). V was pared by 5 bases and J by 0 bases, with 14 bases between. Each CDR3 protein gets one entry after TCRdb re-called the reads with MiXCR. The sample has roughly 100,000 distinct CDR3 sequences; around 45% are singletons. This chain uses TRBV7-9 with TRBJ1-6; D is unclear. The sample in question was CD8+ T cells from cultured PBMCs, obtained from culture after CMV antigen stimulation. This TCR came from a human donor in good health (CMV status not recorded). Some clones in this sample may be carry-over from other donors' samples. CDR3: CASSPPAASSYNSPLHF. DNA of the CDR3: TGTGCCAGCAGCCCTCCGGCAGCGAGCTCCTATAATTCACCCCTCCACTTT.